These T cell receptor beta chains were read from a single sample in a study of cytomegalovirus exposure and HLA in healthy donors. Sequenced by immunoSEQ multiplex PCR; TCRdb stores in-frame clones only, minus some. This table has tens of thousands of clones, about 93% appearing once. What was sequenced was PBMCs. These receptor sequences come from a woman younger than 35 in good health and CMV-seronegative. Both conserved end residues are part of each CDR3. The D gene is left open where the match is weak. Not every row has a clone size; where given, it reads once, few, many or a size class.

CDR3: CASSLSTSGFQETQYF
DNA: TGTGCCAGCAGCTTATCGACTAGCGGTTTCCAAGAGACCCAGTACTTC
V: TRBV7-9
J: TRBJ2-5
D: TRBD2
size: .

CDR3: CASSAAGTGGYGYTF
DNA: TGTGCCAGTAGTGCCGCCGGGACAGGGGGTTATGGCTACACCTTC
V: TRBV19
J: TRBJ1-2
D: TRBD1
size: .

CDR3: CASSQSGTDATNEKLFF
DNA: TGCGCCAGCAGTCAATCGGGGACAGATGCAACTAATGAAAAACTGTTTTTT
V: TRBV23-1
J: TRBJ1-4
D: TRBD1
size: .

CDR3: CASSSPTGGSSETQYF
DNA: TGTGCCAGCAGTTCACCCACAGGGGGCAGTTCAGAGACCCAGTACTTC
V: TRBV28
J: TRBJ2-5
D: TRBD1
size: .

CDR3: CASSGGDRFGYEQYF
DNA: TGTGCCAGCAGTGGAGGAGACAGGTTTGGATACGAGCAGTACTTC
V: TRBV2
J: TRBJ2-7
D: .
size: .

CDR3: CASSPAGLVFGYEQYF
DNA: TGTGCCAGCAGCCCCGCGGGACTAGTCTTCGGCTACGAGCAGTACTTC
V: TRBV7-9
J: TRBJ2-7
D: TRBD2
size: .

CDR3: CASSLGTGSTDTQYF
DNA: TGTGCCAGCAGCCTTGGGACAGGGAGCACAGATACGCAGTATTTT
V: TRBV9
J: TRBJ2-3
D: TRBD1
size: .

CDR3: CSVVGASGSRSYNEQFF
DNA: TGCAGCGTTGTTGGGGCTAGCGGGAGTAGGTCCTACAATGAGCAGTTCTTC
V: TRBV29-1
J: TRBJ2-1
D: TRBD2
size: .

CDR3: CASSEEDSSGNTIYF
DNA: TGTGCCAGCAGTGAAGAGGACAGCTCTGGAAACACCATATATTTT
V: TRBV6-1
J: TRBJ1-3
D: .
size: .

CDR3: CASSGQVYEKLFF
DNA: TGTGCCAGCAGTGGACAGGTCTACGAAAAACTGTTTTTT
V: TRBV6-1
J: TRBJ1-4
D: .
size: .

CDR3: CASSSQQGRYEQYF
DNA: TGTGCCAGCAGCTCCCAACAGGGGAGGTACGAGCAGTACTTC
V: TRBV11-1
J: TRBJ2-7
D: .
size: .

CDR3: CASSQDGSSLLEQYF
DNA: TGTGCCAGCAGCCAAGACGGGAGTAGTCTCCTCGAGCAGTACTTC
V: TRBV4-2
J: TRBJ2-7
D: .
size: .

CDR3: CASTSAGEQFF
DNA: TGTGCCAGCACATCCGCCGGTGAGCAGTTCTTC
V: TRBV6-1
J: TRBJ2-1
D: .
size: few

CDR3: CASSPQYGTSGGDTQYF
DNA: TGCGCCAGCAGCCCCCAATATGGGACTAGCGGGGGAGATACGCAGTATTTT
V: TRBV5-1
J: TRBJ2-3
D: TRBD2
size: .

CDR3: CASSLGAGGFADTQYF
DNA: TGCGCCAGCAGCTTGGGAGCGGGAGGGTTCGCAGATACGCAGTATTTT
V: TRBV5-1
J: TRBJ2-3
D: TRBD2
size: .

CDR3: CASSYSRQGGGYTF
DNA: TGTGCCAGCAGTTACTCCCGGCAGGGTGGTGGCTACACCTTC
V: TRBV6-6
J: TRBJ1-2
D: .
size: .

CDR3: CSVEGTGVNEQFF
DNA: TGCAGCGTTGAAGGGACAGGGGTCAATGAGCAGTTCTTC
V: TRBV29-1
J: TRBJ2-1
D: TRBD1
size: .

CDR3: CASSLSGAYNEQFF
DNA: TGTGCCAGCAGTCTGAGCGGGGCCTACAATGAGCAGTTCTTC
V: TRBV6-5
J: TRBJ2-1
D: TRBD2
size: .

CDR3: CASSPAQGGYRTDTQYF
DNA: TGCGCCAGCAGCCCCGCCCAGGGGGGATATAGGACAGATACGCAGTATTTT
V: TRBV5-1
J: TRBJ2-3
D: .
size: .

CDR3: CASSSGTGANTEAFF
DNA: TGCGCCAGCAGCTCAGGGACAGGAGCTAACACTGAAGCTTTCTTT
V: TRBV5-1
J: TRBJ1-1
D: TRBD1
size: .

CDR3: CAISESRQGDGYTF
DNA: TGTGCCATCAGTGAGTCGAGACAGGGTGATGGCTACACCTTC
V: TRBV10-3
J: TRBJ1-2
D: TRBD1
size: .

CDR3: CASSETVAGGISNTGELFF
DNA: TGCGCCAGCAGTGAGACGGTGGCAGGGGGCATTTCCAACACCGGGGAGCTGTTTTTT
V: TRBV10-1
J: TRBJ2-2
D: TRBD1
size: .

CDR3: CSVTAGGAYEQYF
DNA: TGCAGCGTTACAGCGGGGGGAGCCTACGAGCAGTACTTC
V: TRBV29-1
J: TRBJ2-7
D: TRBD2
size: .

CDR3: CASAPSAGEGNEQFF
DNA: TGTGCCAGCGCACCCTCAGCGGGGGAAGGGAATGAGCAGTTCTTC
V: TRBV6-4
J: TRBJ2-1
D: TRBD2
size: few

CDR3: CASSLSILAGVADTQYF
DNA: TGTGCCAGCAGTTTATCGATACTAGCGGGAGTGGCAGATACGCAGTATTTT
V: TRBV28
J: TRBJ2-3
D: TRBD2
size: once

CDR3: CAWSRLADSYNEQFF
DNA: TGTGCCTGGAGTCGGTTAGCGGACTCCTACAATGAGCAGTTCTTC
V: TRBV30
J: TRBJ2-1
D: .
size: .

CDR3: CASSSALSQRAYEQYF
DNA: TGTGCCAGCAGCTCCGCACTCTCCCAGAGGGCCTACGAGCAGTACTTC
V: TRBV11-2
J: TRBJ2-7
D: .
size: .

CDR3: CASTQNSYYEQYF
DNA: TGTGCCAGCACCCAAAACAGTTACTACGAGCAGTACTTC
V: TRBV11-3
J: TRBJ2-7
D: .
size: .

CDR3: CAWSVISSYEQYF
DNA: TGTGCCTGGAGTGTAATCAGTTCCTACGAGCAGTACTTC
V: TRBV30
J: TRBJ2-7
D: .
size: .